Included here is one T cell receptor (beta chain) sequence, with context. The sample originates from a study of T cell changes during pregnancy in multiple sclerosis. The CDR3 loop spans 17 amino acids. V lost 0 bases, J lost 4 bases, and 16 bases lay in between. Germline V gene data show CDR1 as MNHEY and CDR2 as SMNVEV (reference sequence). Only in-frame clones appear in the TCRdb table, and some are missing; sequencing was by immunoSEQ multiplex PCR. This table holds around 62,000 clones, nearly 90% found once. The sample in question was peripheral blood, obtained in the first trimester of pregnancy. The TCR sequence derives from a female donor with multiple sclerosis, enrolled in a pregnancy study. This chain uses TRBV27 with TRBJ1-5; D is ambiguous. The CDR3 sequence is CASSLSFGGAANQPQHF. In DNA, the CDR3 is TGTGCCAGCAGTTTATCGTTCGGTGGAGCCGCGAATCAGCCCCAGCATTTT.